This TCR beta chain stems from a study of T cell repertoires in cytomegalovirus infection. Across the study: Based on public TCR beta signatures, there were indications of CMV infection and of a matching HLA type.

TCRdb independently ran MiXCR on the reads; one entry per CDR3 protein. Found here are about 740,000 distinct CDR3 sequences, around a third of them singletons; the top ten hold over 15%. Note on this clonotype: The antigen is unknown.

The CDR3 consists of 13 residues. V was pared by 6 bases and J by 7 bases, with 16 bases between. The V call is TRBV12-3 or TRBV12-4, the J call TRBJ2-7; weak D call: TRBD2 (5 bases). Specimen: cultured PBMCs, collected from culture after CMV antigen stimulation. The sequence came from a human donor in good health (CMV status not recorded). Some clones in this sample may be carry-over from other donors' samples. The CDR3 reads CASRSSVPGEQYF. The CDR3, as DNA: TGTGCCAGCAGATCGAGCGTCCCGGGGGAGCAGTACTTC.